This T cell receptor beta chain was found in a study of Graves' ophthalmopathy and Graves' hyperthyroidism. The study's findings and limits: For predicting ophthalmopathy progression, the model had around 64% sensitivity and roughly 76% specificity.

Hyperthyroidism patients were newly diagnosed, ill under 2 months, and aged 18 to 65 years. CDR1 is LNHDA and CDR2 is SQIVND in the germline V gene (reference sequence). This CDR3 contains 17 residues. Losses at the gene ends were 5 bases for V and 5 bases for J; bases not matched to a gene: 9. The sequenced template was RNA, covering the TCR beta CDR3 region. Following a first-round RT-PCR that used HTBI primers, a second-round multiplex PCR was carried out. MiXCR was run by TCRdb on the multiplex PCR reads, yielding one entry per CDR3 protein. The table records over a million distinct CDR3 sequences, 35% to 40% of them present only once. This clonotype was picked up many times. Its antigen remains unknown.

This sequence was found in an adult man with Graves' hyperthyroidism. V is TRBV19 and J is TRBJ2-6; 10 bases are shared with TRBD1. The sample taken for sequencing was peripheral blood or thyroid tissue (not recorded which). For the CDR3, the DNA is TGTGCCAGTAGTCAAGGGACAGGGGTCCCCAGGGCCAACGTCCTGACTTTC. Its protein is CASSQGTGVPRANVLTF.